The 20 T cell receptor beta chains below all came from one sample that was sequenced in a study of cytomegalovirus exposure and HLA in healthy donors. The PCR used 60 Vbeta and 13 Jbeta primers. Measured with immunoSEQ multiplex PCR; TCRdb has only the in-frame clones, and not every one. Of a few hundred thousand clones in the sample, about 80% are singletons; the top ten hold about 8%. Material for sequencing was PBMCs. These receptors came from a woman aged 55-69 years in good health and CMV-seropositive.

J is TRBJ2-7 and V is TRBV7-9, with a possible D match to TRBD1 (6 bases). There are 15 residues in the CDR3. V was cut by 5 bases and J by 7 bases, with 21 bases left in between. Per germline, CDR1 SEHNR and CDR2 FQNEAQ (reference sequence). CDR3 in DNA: TGTGCCAGCAGCCGTAGGGGGAGAGTTACGGGGGAGCAGTACTTC. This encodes CASSRRGRVTGEQYF.

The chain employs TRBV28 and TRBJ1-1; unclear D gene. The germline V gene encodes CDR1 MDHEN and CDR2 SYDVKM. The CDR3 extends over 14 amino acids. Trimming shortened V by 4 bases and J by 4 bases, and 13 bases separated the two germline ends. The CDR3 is CASSSEGGFTEAFF. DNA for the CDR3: TGTGCCAGCAGTTCGGAGGGAGGTTTCACTGAAGCTTTCTTT.

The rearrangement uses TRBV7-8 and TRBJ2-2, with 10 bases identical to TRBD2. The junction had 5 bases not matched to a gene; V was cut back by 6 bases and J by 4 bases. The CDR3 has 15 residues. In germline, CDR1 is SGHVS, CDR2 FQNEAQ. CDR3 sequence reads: CASRQAGGSTGELFF. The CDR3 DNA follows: TGTGCCAGCAGACAAGCGGGAGGGAGCACCGGGGAGCTGTTTTTT.

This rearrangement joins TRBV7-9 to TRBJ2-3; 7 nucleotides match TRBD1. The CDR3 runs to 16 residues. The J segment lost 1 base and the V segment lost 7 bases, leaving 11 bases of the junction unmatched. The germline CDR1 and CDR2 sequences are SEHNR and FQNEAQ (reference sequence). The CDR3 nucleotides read TGTGCCAGCACCTACGCCCGGACAGGCGGCACAGATACGCAGTATTTT. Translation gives CASTYARTGGTDTQYF.

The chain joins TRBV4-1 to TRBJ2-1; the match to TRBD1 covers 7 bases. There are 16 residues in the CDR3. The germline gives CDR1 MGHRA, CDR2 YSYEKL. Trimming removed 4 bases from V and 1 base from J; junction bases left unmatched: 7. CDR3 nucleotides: TGCGCCAGCAGCCCTCGCCGGGACAGATCCTACAATGAGCAGTTCTTC. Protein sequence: CASSPRRDRSYNEQFF.

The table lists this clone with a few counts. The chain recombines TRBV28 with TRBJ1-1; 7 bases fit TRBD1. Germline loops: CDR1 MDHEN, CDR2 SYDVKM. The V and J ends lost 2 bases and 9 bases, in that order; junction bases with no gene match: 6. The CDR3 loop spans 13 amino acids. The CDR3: CASSLPGQPKAFF. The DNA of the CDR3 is TGTGCCAGCAGTTTACCGGGACAGCCAAAAGCTTTCTTT.

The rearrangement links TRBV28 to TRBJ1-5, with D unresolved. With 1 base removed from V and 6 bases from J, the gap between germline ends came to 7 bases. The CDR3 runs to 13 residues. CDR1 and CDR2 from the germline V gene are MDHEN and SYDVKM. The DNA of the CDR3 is TGTGCCAGCAGTTTATCGAGGGCTCAGCCCCAGCATTTT. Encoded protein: CASSLSRAQPQHF.

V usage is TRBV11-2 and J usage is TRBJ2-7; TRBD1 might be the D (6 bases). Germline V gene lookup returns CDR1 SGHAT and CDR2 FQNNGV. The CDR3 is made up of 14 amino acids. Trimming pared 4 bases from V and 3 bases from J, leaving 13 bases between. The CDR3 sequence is CASSSGDINYEQYF. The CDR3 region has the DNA TGTGCCAGCAGCTCCGGGGACATCAACTACGAGCAGTACTTC.

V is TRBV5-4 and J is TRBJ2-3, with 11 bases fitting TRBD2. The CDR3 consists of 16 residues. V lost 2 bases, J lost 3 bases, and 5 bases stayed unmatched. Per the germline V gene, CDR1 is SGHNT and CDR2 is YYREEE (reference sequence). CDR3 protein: CASSLRTSGLTDTQYF. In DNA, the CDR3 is TGTGCCAGCAGCTTAAGGACTAGCGGGCTGACAGATACGCAGTATTTT.

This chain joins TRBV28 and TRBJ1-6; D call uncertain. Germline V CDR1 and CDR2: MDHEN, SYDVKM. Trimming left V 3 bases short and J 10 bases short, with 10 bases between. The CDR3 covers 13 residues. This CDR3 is CASSFQAGSPLHF. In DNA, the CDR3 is TGTGCCAGCAGTTTCCAGGCAGGCTCACCCCTCCACTTT.

CDR3 sequence: CASSLAGGLYGYTF. The CDR3 nucleotides are TGTGCCAGCAGCTTAGCAGGGGGCTTGTATGGCTACACCTTC. The chain has TRBV7-9 and TRBJ1-2, with 7 bases identical to TRBD1. Germline-derived CDR1 and CDR2 are SEHNR and FQNEAQ (reference sequence). CDR3 length: 14 amino acids. V shed 0 bases, J shed 5 bases, and the junction held 3 bases outside the gene matches.

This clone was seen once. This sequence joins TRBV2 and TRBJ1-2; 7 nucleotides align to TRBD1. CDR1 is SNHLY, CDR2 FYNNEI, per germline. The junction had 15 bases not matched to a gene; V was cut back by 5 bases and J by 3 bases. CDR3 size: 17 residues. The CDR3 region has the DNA TGTGCCAGCAGTTGGCGGACAGGAGCTGGGAACGACTATGGCTACACCTTC. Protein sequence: CASSWRTGAGNDYGYTF.

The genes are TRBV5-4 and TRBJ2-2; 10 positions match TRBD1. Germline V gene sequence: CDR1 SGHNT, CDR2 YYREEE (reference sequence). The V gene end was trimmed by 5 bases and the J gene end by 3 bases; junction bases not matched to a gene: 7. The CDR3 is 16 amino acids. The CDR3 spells CASRPPGQGDTGELFF. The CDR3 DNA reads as TGTGCCAGCAGGCCTCCCGGACAGGGGGACACCGGGGAGCTGTTTTTT.

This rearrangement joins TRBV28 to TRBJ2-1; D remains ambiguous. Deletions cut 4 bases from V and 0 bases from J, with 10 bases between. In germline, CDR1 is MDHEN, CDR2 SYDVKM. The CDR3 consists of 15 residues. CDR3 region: CASSSVLISYNEQFF. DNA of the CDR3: TGTGCCAGCAGTTCAGTTCTCATCTCCTACAATGAGCAGTTCTTC.

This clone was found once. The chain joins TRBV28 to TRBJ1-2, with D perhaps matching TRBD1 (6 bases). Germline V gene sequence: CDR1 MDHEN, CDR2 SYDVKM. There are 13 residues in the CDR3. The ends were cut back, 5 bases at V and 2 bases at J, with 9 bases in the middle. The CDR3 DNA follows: TGTGCCAGCAGTGCAGGGGCGAACTATGGCTACACCTTC. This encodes CASSAGANYGYTF.

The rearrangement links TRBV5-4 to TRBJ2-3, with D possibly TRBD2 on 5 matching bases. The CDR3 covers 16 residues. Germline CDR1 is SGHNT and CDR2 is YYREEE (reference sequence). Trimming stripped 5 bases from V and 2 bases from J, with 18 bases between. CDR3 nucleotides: TGTGCCAGCAGGAAACAGAGCGGAACAGTCACAGATACGCAGTATTTT. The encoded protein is CASRKQSGTVTDTQYF.

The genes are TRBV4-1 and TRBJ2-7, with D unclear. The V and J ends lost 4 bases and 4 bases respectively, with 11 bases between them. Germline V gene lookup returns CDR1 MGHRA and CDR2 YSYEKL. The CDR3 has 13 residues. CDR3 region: CASSLAGNYEQYF. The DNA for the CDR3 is TGCGCCAGCAGCCTGGCAGGCAATTACGAGCAGTACTTC.

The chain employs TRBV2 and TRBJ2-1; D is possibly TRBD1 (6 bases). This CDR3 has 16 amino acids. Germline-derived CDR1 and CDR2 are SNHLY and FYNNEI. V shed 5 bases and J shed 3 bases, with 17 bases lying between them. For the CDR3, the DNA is TGTGCCAGCAGTTTCTCAGGGGTAGTAGGCTACAATGAGCAGTTCTTC. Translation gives CASSFSGVVGYNEQFF.

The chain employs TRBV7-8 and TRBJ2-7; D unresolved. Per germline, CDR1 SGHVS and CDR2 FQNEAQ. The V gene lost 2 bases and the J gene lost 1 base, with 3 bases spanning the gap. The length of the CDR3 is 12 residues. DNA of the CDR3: TGTGCCAGCAGCTTACAGTCCTACGAGCAGTACTTC. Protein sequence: CASSLQSYEQYF.

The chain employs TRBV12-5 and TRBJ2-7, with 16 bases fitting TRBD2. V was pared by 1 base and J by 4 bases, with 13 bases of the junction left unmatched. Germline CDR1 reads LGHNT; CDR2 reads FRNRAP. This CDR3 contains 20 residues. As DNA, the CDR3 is TGTGCTAGTGGTTTGGGGGGGACTAGCGGGAGGGAACGTTTCAGGTACGAGCAGTACTTC. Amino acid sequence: CASGLGGTSGRERFRYEQYF.